The entry below describes one T cell receptor beta chain. Its matching antigen is unknown. Germline V CDR1 and CDR2: MNHEY, SVGAGI. This CDR3 spans 14 amino acids. Trimming shortened V by 8 bases and J by 3 bases, and 16 bases separated the two germline ends. This sample stems from a study of beta chain features in type 1 diabetes. Findings of the study overall: Among patients, naive, central memory and Treg TCRB repertoires appeared more similar than among healthy donors. Within each of all four CD4+ subsets, Type 1 diabetes patients had TCRB CDR3s that were moderately but significantly shorter.

Every isolated RNA sample was fully reverse transcribed, so sequencing captured expressed TCRB transcripts. The average output of naive, central memory and regulatory T cell samples was approximately 3.6 million reads. Assay used: immunoSEQ multiplex PCR; TCRdb lists only in-frame clones, some missing. The sample carries 120,000 to 150,000 clones, less than 11% recorded once. It was one heparinised blood draw, averaging approximately 100 mL, that each donor gave. The V call is TRBV6-5, the J call TRBJ1-2; D unclear. The sequenced sample was naive CD4+ T cells from blood. This receptor was identified in a man between 18 and 35 years old in good health. The CDR3 loop reads CASSLSGFDYGYTF. CDR3 sequence (DNA): TGTGCCAGCTCCCTTAGCGGATTTGACTATGGCTACACCTTC.